These T cell receptor beta chains were read from a single sample in a study of T cells in localized non-small cell lung cancer. Method: immunoSEQ multiplex PCR; TCRdb's copy keeps in-frame clones and lacks some. The repertoire includes 34,000 or so clones, 90% to 95% of them detected once, and less than 8% sits in the top ten. The input for sequencing was peripheral blood, taken before any cancer treatment. The receptor set was obtained from a female donor at least 60 years old with stage I lung adenocarcinoma. Each CDR3 is given with its conserved first and last residue. D genes are given only for firm matches. Not every row has a clone size; where given, it reads once, few, many or a size class.

TRBJ1-2 TRBD1 . TRBV7-2 CASRNPTGNGGYTF TGTGCCAGCAGGAACCCGACAGGGAACGGTGGCTACACCTTC
TRBJ1-5 . . TRBV5-3 CARSLVPAGRAGTDQPQHF TGTGCCAGAAGCTTGGTCCCAGCCGGTCGGGCAGGAACCGATCAGCCCCAGCATTTT
TRBJ1-2 TRBD1 . TRBV4-3 CASSQTQGQGGYTF TGCGCCAGCAGCCAAACACAGGGGCAGGGTGGCTACACCTTC
TRBJ2-5 . . TRBV5-1 CASRPGTSTETQYF TGCGCCAGCAGACCCGGGACTTCAACCGAGACCCAGTACTTC
TRBJ2-4 . . TRBV27 CASSFSGPGKNIQYF TGTGCCAGCAGTTTTAGTGGGCCTGGCAAAAACATTCAGTACTTC
TRBJ1-5 TRBD1 . TRBV30 CAWSKGQGGNQPQHF TGTGCCTGGAGTAAAGGACAGGGGGGCAATCAGCCCCAGCATTTT
TRBJ1-2 . . TRBV30 CAWTREVGYTF TGTGCCTGGACGAGGGAAGTTGGCTACACCTTC
TRBJ2-7 . . TRBV6-5 CASRRGNTYEQYF TGTGCCAGCAGAAGGGGCAACACCTACGAGCAGTACTTC
TRBJ2-2 TRBD2 . TRBV4-3 CASSQGEGWYLSGELFF TGCGCCAGCAGCCAAGGGGAGGGTTGGTATTTATCCGGGGAGCTGTTTTTT
TRBJ1-5 . once TRBV18 CASGAQATSGSNQPQHF TGTGCCAGCGGCGCCCAGGCCACGAGCGGGAGCAATCAGCCCCAGCATTTT
TRBJ1-1 . . TRBV29-1 CSALDTEAFF TGCAGCGCCCTGGACACTGAAGCTTTCTTT
TRBJ1-4 . . TRBV2 CASSTPNLGNEKLFF TGTGCCAGCAGTACCCCCAACTTAGGAAACGAAAAACTGTTTTTT
TRBJ2-3 TRBD2 . TRBV5-1 CASSPGLAGTDTQYF TGCGCCAGCAGCCCGGGACTAGCAGGCACAGATACGCAGTATTTT
TRBJ2-5 TRBD2 . TRBV18 CASSPVSGRETQYF TGTGCCAGCTCACCAGTTAGCGGGAGGGAGACCCAGTACTTC
TRBJ1-1 . . TRBV10-2 CASRRPNTEAFF TGCGCCAGCAGAAGACCGAACACTGAAGCTTTCTTT
TRBJ1-4 . . TRBV28 CASSFQGGSTLKEKLFF TGTGCCAGCAGTTTCCAGGGAGGGAGTACGCTGAAGGAAAAACTGTTTTTT
TRBJ2-5 TRBD1 . TRBV11-2 CASSDGTGRLEETQYF TGTGCCAGCAGCGACGGGACAGGGCGCCTAGAAGAGACCCAGTACTTC
TRBJ1-4 TRBD1 . TRBV4-1 CASSQDGQGGEKLFF TGCGCCAGCAGCCAAGATGGACAGGGTGGGGAAAAACTGTTTTTT
TRBJ2-2 . . TRBV19 CASRGQLNTGELFF TGTGCCAGCAGGGGACAACTGAACACCGGGGAGCTGTTTTTT
TRBJ1-1 . . TRBV5-6 CASSSLTTRGDTEAFF TGTGCCAGCAGCTCCCTAACGACAAGGGGGGACACTGAAGCTTTCTTT
TRBJ1-5 . . TRBV7-2 CASSLLGGNNQPQHF TGTGCCAGCAGCCTACTGGGCGGAAATAATCAGCCCCAGCATTTT
TRBJ2-2 . . TRBV19 CASSIRISTGELFF TGTGCCAGTAGTATTAGGATCAGCACCGGGGAGCTGTTTTTT
TRBJ1-3 TRBD1 once TRBV4-3 CASSHLTGVGNTIYF TGCGCCAGCAGCCACCTGACAGGGGTTGGAAACACCATATATTTT
TRBJ2-2 TRBD2 . TRBV9 CASTPGGSDTGELFF TGTGCCAGCACCCCGGGAGGGTCCGACACCGGGGAGCTGTTTTTT
TRBJ2-1 . few TRBV13 CASSPFYGAYNEQFF TGTGCCAGCAGCCCCTTCTATGGGGCCTACAATGAGCAGTTCTTC
TRBJ2-3 . once TRBV7-2 CASSFAVREDTQYF TGTGCCAGCAGCTTCGCGGTCCGGGAAGATACGCAGTATTTT
TRBJ2-5 TRBD2 . TRBV5-4 CASRMRGGGAGETQYF TGTGCCAGCAGAATGAGGGGCGGGGGGGCCGGAGAGACCCAGTACTTC
TRBJ2-5 . . TRBV19 CASSIGRVMGGETQYF TGTGCCAGTAGTATAGGGCGGGTGATGGGAGGAGAGACCCAGTACTTC
TRBJ1-1 . . TRBV28 CASSFQGLRPEAFF TGTGCCAGCAGTTTTCAGGGTCTACGGCCTGAAGCTTTCTTT
TRBJ2-1 TRBD2 once TRBV27 CASSLEPFTVGLAGGHEQFF TGTGCCAGCAGTTTAGAGCCGTTTACCGTCGGACTAGCGGGGGGGCATGAGCAGTTCTTC
TRBJ1-5 . . TRBV7-9 CASSLAQSNQPQHF TGTGCCAGCAGCTTAGCCCAGTCGAACCAGCCCCAGCATTTT
TRBJ1-2 . . TRBV27 CASSLISTNYGYTF TGTGCCAGCAGTCTAATTAGTACTAACTATGGCTACACCTTC
TRBJ1-5 TRBD1 . TRBV7-2 CASSVTNAGTAYQPQHF TGTGCCAGCAGCGTCACAAACGCCGGGACAGCTTATCAGCCCCAGCATTTT
TRBJ2-1 TRBD2 . TRBV9 CASSARGGTRSISSYNEQFF TGTGCCAGCAGCGCGCGGGGCGGGACTAGAAGTATAAGCTCCTACAATGAGCAGTTCTTC
TRBJ1-2 . . TRBV5-1 CASSPSTNYGYTF TGCGCCAGCAGCCCCTCCACTAACTATGGCTACACCTTC
TRBJ2-1 TRBD2 . TRBV6-6 CASSNGLEVNEQFF TGTGCCAGCAGTAACGGACTAGAGGTGAATGAGCAGTTCTTC
TRBJ1-1 . . TRBV5-1 CASSLVGGDTEAFF TGCGCCAGCAGCTTGGTAGGAGGGGACACTGAAGCTTTCTTT
TRBJ2-6 . few TRBV30 CAWRQVNFGANVLTF TGTGCCTGGAGACAGGTTAATTTTGGGGCCAACGTCCTGACTTTC
TRBJ1-2 . . TRBV5-4 CASLDLPGNGYTF TGTGCCAGCTTGGACCTCCCGGGGAACGGCTACACCTTC
TRBJ2-2 . . TRBV30 CAWSRIAPGELFF TGTGCCTGGAGCCGGATTGCCCCCGGGGAGCTGTTTTTT
TRBJ1-5 TRBD1 . TRBV18 CASSPGQGGQPQHF TGTGCCAGCTCACCCGGACAGGGCGGTCAGCCCCAGCATTTT
TRBJ1-2 . . TRBV28 CASRSRATDGYTF TGTGCCAGCAGGAGTAGGGCTACGGATGGCTACACCTTC
TRBJ1-1 TRBD1 . TRBV5-1 CASSSGQTNTEAFF TGCGCCAGCAGCTCGGGACAGACGAACACTGAAGCTTTCTTT
TRBJ1-5 . . TRBV27 CASSLFTTDQPQHF TGTGCCAGCAGTTTATTCACGACAGATCAGCCCCAGCATTTT